This entry concerns a single TCR beta chain. Its specificity is unknown. Libraries were prepared by immunoSEQ multiplex PCR; TCRdb keeps only in-frame clonotypes and omits some of them. The table has about 150,000 clones, roughly 88% seen once. The trim removed 1 base at V and 5 bases at J, leaving 8 bases unmatched. CDR3 size: 16 residues. Per the germline V gene, CDR1 is LNHDA and CDR2 is SQIVND (reference sequence). The data derive from a study of T cell responses to AZD1222 COVID-19 vaccine. Findings and limits, study-wide: Elevations in Spike-specific TCR breadth and depth followed administration of two AZD1222 doses.

Source: peripheral blood, taken 28 days after the second AZD1222 dose. This chain uses TRBV19 with TRBJ1-2; 9 nucleotides line up with TRBD1. The TCR sequence derives from an adult who received the AZD1222 COVID-19 vaccine. For the CDR3, the DNA is TGTGCCAGTAGTATAGGACACTCGGGACAGGGATATGGCTACACCTTC. Encoded protein: CASSIGHSGQGYGYTF.